This T cell receptor (beta chain) was recovered during a study of blood T cell repertoires in COVID-19. Using immunoSEQ multiplex PCR, the repertoire was profiled, and TCRdb retains in-frame clones only, with some absent. The sample yields a few hundred thousand clones, just under 90% seen once. Exposed enrollees had met someone with a PCR-confirmed or clinician-diagnosed COVID-19 case at some point within the 2 weeks before study entry. Germline V gene sequence: CDR1 MGHRA, CDR2 YSYEKL. There are 16 residues in the CDR3. V gave up 1 base and J gave up 1 base; unmatched junction bases: 2. The sequencing sample was made of PBMCs or T cells enriched from blood (not recorded which). The chain is built from TRBV4-1 and TRBJ2-5; TRBD2 aligns across 11 bases. The TCR was taken from a woman aged 50 to 65 who had been exposed to COVID-19. The CDR3 here is CASSQVLAGGQETQYF. The CDR3 DNA reads as TGCGCCAGCAGCCAAGTGCTAGCGGGGGGCCAAGAGACCCAGTACTTC.